This T cell receptor (beta chain) was profiled in a study of sequential checkpoint blockade in melanoma. Across the whole study: Patients were randomized 1:1 to nivolumab-then-ipilimumab or ipilimumab-then-nivolumab first-line.

CDR3 size: 13 residues. From germline, CDR1 is LNHDA and CDR2 SQIVND (reference sequence). V gave up 8 bases and J gave up 3 bases, with 13 bases separating them. Treatment indicated: randomized to nivolumab then ipilimumab (arm A) or the reverse (arm B). From thawed PBMCs, live CD3+CD8+ cells negative for CD19 and CD56 were sorted. Generated by immunoSEQ multiplex PCR, the TCRdb table keeps only in-frame clones and is missing some. The sample comprises more than 20,000 clones, around 80% of which are singletons, and more than 9% rests with the top ten. This clone was detected a few times. The receptor comes from a human donor with melanoma. V and J are TRBV19 and TRBJ1-2; maybe TRBD1 (6 bases). The material was CD8+ T cells sorted from blood (inferred from file names), obtained from a patient given nivolumab and ipilimumab in sequence. CDR3 nucleotide sequence: TGTGCCAGTTATACAGCAGGGGACTATGGCTACACCTTC. It is translated as CASYTAGDYGYTF.